One and the same sample provided the 8 T cell receptor beta chains below, sequenced in a study of cytomegalovirus exposure and HLA in healthy donors. Primers: 60 Vbeta forward and 13 Jbeta reverse. Libraries were prepared by immunoSEQ multiplex PCR; TCRdb keeps only in-frame clonotypes and omits some of them. The record lists around 140,000 clones, of which the ten most abundant hold about 0.96%. Sequenced material: PBMCs. These receptors originate from a male donor in good health and CMV-seronegative.

CDR3 nucleotide sequence: TGTGCCAGCAGTGACGGGAGGAGGGGAGAAGGCACAGATACGCAGTATTTT. It codes for CASSDGRRGEGTDTQYF. The V gene is TRBV7-9, the J gene TRBJ2-3, with 7 bases identical to TRBD2. The germline V gene has CDR1 SEHNR and CDR2 FQNEAQ (reference sequence). The CDR3 has 17 amino acids. The V gene end was trimmed by 6 bases and the J gene end by 1 base; junction bases not matched to a gene: 13.

This chain joins TRBV7-2 and TRBJ1-5, with a weak D call TRBD1 (5 bases). Deletions cut 3 bases from V and 2 bases from J, with 11 bases between. CDR1 SGHTA and CDR2 FQGNSA come from the germline V gene. The CDR3 is 15 residues long. The CDR3 sequence: CASSLGPRGNQPQHF. The CDR3 DNA sequence: TGTGCCAGCAGCTTGGGGCCTCGGGGCAATCAGCCCCAGCATTTT.

The chain links TRBV6-5 to TRBJ1-6; 7 nucleotides line up with TRBD1. Germline assignment: CDR1 MNHEY and CDR2 SVGAGI. J lost 9 bases, V lost 6 bases, and 8 bases had no gene match. The CDR3 covers 14 residues. The CDR3 sequence is CASSLTGYRSPLHF. The CDR3 DNA reads as TGTGCCAGCAGCCTGACAGGGTATCGTTCACCCCTCCACTTT.

The CDR3 DNA is TGTGCCAGCAGCAAAGCAAACTTCTACGAGCAGTACTTC. Protein sequence: CASSKANFYEQYF. This rearrangement joins TRBV9 to TRBJ2-7; no reliable D call. The germline gives CDR1 SGDLS, CDR2 YYNGEE. The CDR3 loop spans 13 amino acids. Between the trimmed V and J ends, which lost 4 bases and 3 bases, there was a span of 11 bases.

The chain uses TRBV11-1 and TRBJ2-6, with TRBD1 matching 7 bases. Germline V gene data show CDR1 as SGHAT and CDR2 as FQDESV (reference sequence). Trimming took 5 bases from V and 0 from J; bases not matched to a gene: 4. The CDR3 is 16 amino acids. This CDR3 is CASSPRQGSGANVLTF. The CDR3, as DNA: TGTGCCAGCAGCCCTCGACAGGGCTCTGGGGCCAACGTCCTGACTTTC.

The genes are TRBV13 and TRBJ2-7; D is perhaps TRBD2 (6 bases). The V end was cut by 8 bases, the J end by 3 bases, with 14 bases between. The CDR3 has 13 residues. CDR1 and CDR2 (germline): PRHDT, FYEKMQ (reference sequence). The CDR3 coding sequence is TGTGCCAGCGCCCGGGGCGGGAACTACGAGCAGTACTTC. Translating gives CASARGGNYEQYF.

The rearrangement links TRBV30 to TRBJ2-7; 8 bases agree with TRBD1. This CDR3 has 14 residues. V shed 2 bases, J shed 3 bases, and the junction held 6 bases outside the gene matches. The germline V gene has CDR1 GTSNPN and CDR2 SVGIG (reference sequence). CDR3 DNA sequence: TGTGCCTGGAGTCCAGGGACAGGACTCTACGAGCAGTACTTC. This gives the protein CAWSPGTGLYEQYF.

The chain is built from TRBV18 and TRBJ2-1; TRBD1 matches 10 bases. The CDR3 runs 16 residues. V was clipped by 6 bases and J by 4 bases; unmatched bases: 9. The germline CDR1 and CDR2 sequences are KGHSH and LQKENI. The CDR3 reads CASSPSRDRGYNEQFF. CDR3 DNA sequence: TGTGCCAGCTCTCCTAGCCGGGACAGGGGTTACAATGAGCAGTTCTTC.